These 5 T cell receptor beta chains originate from one sample sequenced in a study of blood T cell repertoires in COVID-19. Only in-frame clones appear in the TCRdb table, and some are missing; sequencing was by immunoSEQ multiplex PCR. The sample lists roughly 410,000 clones; more than 70% were seen once. Specimen: peripheral blood. These receptors came from a woman aged 60-75 years with COVID-19, enrolled during active disease.

The rearrangement uses TRBV6-4 and TRBJ1-2; 8 bases map to TRBD1. CDR1 is MRHNA, CDR2 SNTAGT, per germline. The V segment lost 6 bases and the J segment 4 bases; nucleotides outside the gene matches: 4. CDR3 size: 13 residues. The CDR3, as DNA: TGTGCCAGCAGAGGACAGGGCCTCTATGGCTACACCTTC. Amino acids: CASRGQGLYGYTF.

This chain joins TRBV5-4 and TRBJ2-7, with TRBD2 identical over 10 bases. The CDR3 covers 16 residues. The ends lost 0 bases at V and 0 bases at J; junction bases unmatched: 3. Germline CDR1 and CDR2: SGHNT and YYREEE (reference sequence). This chain's CDR3 is CASSLGGLAASYEQYF. In nucleotides, the CDR3 is TGTGCCAGCAGCTTGGGAGGACTAGCGGCCTCCTACGAGCAGTACTTC.

This clone was observed once. The CDR3 DNA reads as TGTGCCAGTAGTATTTCCTTAGGGACAGGGTTATGGCAGCCCCAGCATTTT. This gives the protein CASSISLGTGLWQPQHF. The V gene is TRBV19, the J gene TRBJ1-5; 9 bases are a match to TRBD1. After removal of 3 bases from V and 7 bases from J, the junction contained 13 bases not matched to a gene. The CDR3 is 17 residues long. Germline lookup yields CDR1 LNHDA and CDR2 SQIVND (reference sequence).

This chain connects TRBV11-2 to TRBJ2-5, with D possibly matching TRBD2 (5 bases). There are 14 residues in the CDR3. Germline loops: CDR1 SGHAT, CDR2 FQNNGV. Trimming removed 5 bases from V and 3 bases from J, with 13 bases in between. The CDR3 sequence: CASSIYRGEETQYF. The CDR3 region has the DNA TGTGCCAGCAGCATATACCGGGGAGAAGAGACCCAGTACTTC.

V is TRBV5-6 and J is TRBJ1-6; the match to TRBD1 covers 8 bases. The V gene end was trimmed by 4 bases and the J gene end by 11 bases; junction bases not matched to a gene: 11. The CDR3 runs 15 residues. CDR1 and CDR2 from the germline V gene are SGHDT and YYEEEE. The CDR3 is CASSQTGTGYTPLHF. The CDR3 DNA reads TGTGCCAGCAGCCAAACCGGGACAGGTTACACACCCCTCCACTTT.